This T cell receptor (beta chain) was captured in a study of T cell clusters in autoimmune cytopenias. General study findings and limits: The T cell clusters were defined only in silico, without experimental functional validation.

This CDR3 contains 12 residues. Germline CDR1 reads DFQATT; CDR2 reads SNEGSKA (reference sequence). TRB rearrangements were amplified by touch-down multiplex PCR with mixed TRB-A/B primers. TCRdb re-called the multiplex PCR reads, yielding one record per CDR3 amino acid sequence without DNA. The table gives about 1,400 distinct CDR3 sequences; the top ten clones make up 50% to 60% of it. On this clonotype: Its cognate antigen is unknown.

TRB amplification used approximately 0.25 ug of peripheral blood genomic DNA. This same sample was also taken into another study, of T cell repertoires in aging, cancer and after chemotherapy. This second study notes: Healthy donors lost TCR diversity with age mainly through richness, cancer patients through richness and evenness.

Sequencing was done on a sample of peripheral blood. The V gene is TRBV20-1, the J gene TRBJ2-2; the TRBD1 assignment by TCRdb is unverifiable without DNA. The sequence was collected from a human donor with chronic lymphocytic leukemia. CDR3 in amino acids: CSVQGDSGELFF.